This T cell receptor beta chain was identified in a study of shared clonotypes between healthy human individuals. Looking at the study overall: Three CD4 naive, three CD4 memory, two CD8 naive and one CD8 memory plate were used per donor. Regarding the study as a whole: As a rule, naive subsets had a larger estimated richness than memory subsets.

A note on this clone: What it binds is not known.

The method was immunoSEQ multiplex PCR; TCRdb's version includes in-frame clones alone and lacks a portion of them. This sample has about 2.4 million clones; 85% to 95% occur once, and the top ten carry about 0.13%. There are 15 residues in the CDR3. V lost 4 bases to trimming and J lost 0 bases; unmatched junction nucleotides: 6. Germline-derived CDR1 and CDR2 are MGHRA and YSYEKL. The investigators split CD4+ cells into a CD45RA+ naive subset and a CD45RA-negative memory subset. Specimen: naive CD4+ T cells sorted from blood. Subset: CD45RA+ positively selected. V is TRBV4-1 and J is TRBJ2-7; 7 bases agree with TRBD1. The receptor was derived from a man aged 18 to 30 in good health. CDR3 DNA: TGCGCCAGCAGCCCCGCCGGGGACAGCTCCTACGAGCAGTACTTC. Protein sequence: CASSPAGDSSYEQYF.